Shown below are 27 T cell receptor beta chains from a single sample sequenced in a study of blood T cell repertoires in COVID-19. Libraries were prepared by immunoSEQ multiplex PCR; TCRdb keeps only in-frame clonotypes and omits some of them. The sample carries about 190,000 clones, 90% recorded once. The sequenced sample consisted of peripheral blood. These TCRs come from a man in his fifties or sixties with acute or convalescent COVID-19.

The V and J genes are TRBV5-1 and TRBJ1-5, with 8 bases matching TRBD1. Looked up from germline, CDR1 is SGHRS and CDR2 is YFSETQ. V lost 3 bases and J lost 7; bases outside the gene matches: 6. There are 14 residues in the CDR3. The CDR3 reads CASSSGGYGQPQHF. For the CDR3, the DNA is TGCGCCAGCAGCTCAGGGGGCTACGGGCAGCCCCAGCATTTT.

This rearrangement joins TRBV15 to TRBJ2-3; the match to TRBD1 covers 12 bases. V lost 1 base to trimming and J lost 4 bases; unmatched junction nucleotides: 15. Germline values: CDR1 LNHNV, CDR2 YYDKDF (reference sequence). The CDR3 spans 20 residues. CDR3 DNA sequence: TGTGCCACCAGCAGAGGATGGGGGACAGGGGGCGAATTTGGATCAGATACGCAGTATTTT. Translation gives CATSRGWGTGGEFGSDTQYF.

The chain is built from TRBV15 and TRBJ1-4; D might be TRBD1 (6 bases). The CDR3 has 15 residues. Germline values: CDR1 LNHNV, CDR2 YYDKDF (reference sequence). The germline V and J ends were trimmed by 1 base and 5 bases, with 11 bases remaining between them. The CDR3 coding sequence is TGTGCCACCAGCAGAGCTCACAGGGAGAATGAAAAACTGTTTTTT. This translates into CATSRAHRENEKLFF.

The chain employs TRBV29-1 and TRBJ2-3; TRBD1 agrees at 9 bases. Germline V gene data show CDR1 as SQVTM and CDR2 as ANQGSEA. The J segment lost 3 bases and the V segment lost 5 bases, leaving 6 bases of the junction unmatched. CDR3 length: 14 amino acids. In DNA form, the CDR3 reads TGCAGCGTTCGGACAGGGGAATTGACAGATACGCAGTATTTT. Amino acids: CSVRTGELTDTQYF.

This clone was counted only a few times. DNA for the CDR3: TGTGCCAGCAGCCAAGTAAAACTAGCGGGAGCCCCACCCTTCTACGAGCAGTACTTC. Protein: CASSQVKLAGAPPFYEQYF. The rearrangement uses TRBV3-1 (or the pseudogene TRBV3-2) and TRBJ2-7; 11 bases are a match to TRBD2. After removal of 1 base from V and 3 bases from J, the junction contained 14 bases not matched to a gene. CDR3 length: 19 residues. Germline V gene data show CDR1 as LGHDT and CDR2 as YNNKEL (reference sequence).

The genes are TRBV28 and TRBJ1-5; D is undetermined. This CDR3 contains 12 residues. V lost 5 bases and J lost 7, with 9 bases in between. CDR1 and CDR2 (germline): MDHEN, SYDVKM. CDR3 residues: CASSLLRQPQHF. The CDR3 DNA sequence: TGTGCCAGCAGTCTTCTGCGGCAGCCCCAGCATTTT.

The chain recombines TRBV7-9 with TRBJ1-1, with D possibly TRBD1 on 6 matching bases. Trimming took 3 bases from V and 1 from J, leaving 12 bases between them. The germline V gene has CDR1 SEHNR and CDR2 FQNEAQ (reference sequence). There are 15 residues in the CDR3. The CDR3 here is CASSFSDRTNTEAFF. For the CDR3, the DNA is TGTGCCAGCAGCTTTTCCGACAGGACGAACACTGAAGCTTTCTTT. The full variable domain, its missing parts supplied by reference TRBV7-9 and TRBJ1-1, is DTGVSQNPRHKITKRGQNVTFRCDPISEHNRLYWYRQTLGQGPEFLTYFQNEAQLEKSRLLSDRFSAERPKGSFSTLEIQRTEQGDSAMYLCASSFSDRTNTEAFFGQGTRLTVV.

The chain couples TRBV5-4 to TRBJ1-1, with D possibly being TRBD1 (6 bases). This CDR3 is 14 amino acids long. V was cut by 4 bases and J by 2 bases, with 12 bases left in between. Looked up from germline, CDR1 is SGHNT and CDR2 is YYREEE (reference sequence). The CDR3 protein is CASSLTGANTEAFF. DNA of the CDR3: TGTGCCAGCAGCCTGACAGGAGCAAACACTGAAGCTTTCTTT.

The CDR3 sequence: CASSPGQGGYGYTF. In nucleotides, the CDR3 is TGTGCCAGCAGCCCTGGACAGGGCGGCTATGGCTACACCTTC. V usage is TRBV5-5 and J usage is TRBJ1-2; 8 nucleotides agree with TRBD1. The V segment lost 4 bases and the J segment 4 bases; nucleotides outside the gene matches: 6. This CDR3 spans 14 amino acids. Germline CDR1 and CDR2: SGHKS and YYEKEE (reference sequence).

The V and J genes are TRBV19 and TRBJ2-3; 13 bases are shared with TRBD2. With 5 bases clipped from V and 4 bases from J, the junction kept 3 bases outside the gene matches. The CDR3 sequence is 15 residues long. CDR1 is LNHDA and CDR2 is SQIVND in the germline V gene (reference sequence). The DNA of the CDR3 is TGTGCCAGTAGTTCTGGACTAGCGGGGGCAGATACGCAGTATTTT. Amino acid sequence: CASSSGLAGADTQYF.

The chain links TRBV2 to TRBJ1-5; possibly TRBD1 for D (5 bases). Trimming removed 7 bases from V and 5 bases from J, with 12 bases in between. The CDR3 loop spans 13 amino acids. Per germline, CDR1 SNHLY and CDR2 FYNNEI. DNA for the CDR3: TGTGCCAGCATCCAGGGTAGGGATCAGCCCCAGCATTTT. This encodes CASIQGRDQPQHF. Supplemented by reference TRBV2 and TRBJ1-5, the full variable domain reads EPEVTQTPSHQVTQMGQEVILRCVPISNHLYFYWYRQILGQKVEFLVSFYNNEISEKSEIFDDQFSVERPDGSNFTLKIRSTKLEDSAMYFCASIQGRDQPQHFGDGTRLSIL.

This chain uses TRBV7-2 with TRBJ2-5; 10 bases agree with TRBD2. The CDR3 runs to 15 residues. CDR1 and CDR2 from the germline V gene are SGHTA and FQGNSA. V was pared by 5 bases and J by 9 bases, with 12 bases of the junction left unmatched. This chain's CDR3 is CASSTTSGSWGAQYF. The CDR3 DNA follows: TGTGCCAGCAGCACGACTAGCGGGTCTTGGGGGGCCCAGTACTTC.

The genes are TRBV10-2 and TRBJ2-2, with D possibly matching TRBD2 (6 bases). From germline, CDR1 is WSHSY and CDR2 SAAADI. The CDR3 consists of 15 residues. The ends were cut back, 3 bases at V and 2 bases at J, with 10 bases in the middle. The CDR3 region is CASSDGTLNTGELFF. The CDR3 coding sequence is TGCGCCAGCAGTGATGGGACTCTTAACACCGGGGAGCTGTTTTTT.

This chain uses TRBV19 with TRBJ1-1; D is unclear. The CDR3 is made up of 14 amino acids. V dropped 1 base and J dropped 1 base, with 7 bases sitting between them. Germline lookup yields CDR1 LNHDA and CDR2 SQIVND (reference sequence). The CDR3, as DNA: TGTGCCAGTAGTATAGGGCCCCAGAACACTGAAGCTTTCTTT. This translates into CASSIGPQNTEAFF.

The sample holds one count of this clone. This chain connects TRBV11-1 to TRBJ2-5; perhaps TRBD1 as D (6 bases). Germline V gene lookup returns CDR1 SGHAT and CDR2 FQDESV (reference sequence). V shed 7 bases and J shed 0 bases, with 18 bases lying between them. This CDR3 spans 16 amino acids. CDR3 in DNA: TGTGCCAGCACCTTTCGCGGATACAGGGACCAAGAGACCCAGTACTTC. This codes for CASTFRGYRDQETQYF.

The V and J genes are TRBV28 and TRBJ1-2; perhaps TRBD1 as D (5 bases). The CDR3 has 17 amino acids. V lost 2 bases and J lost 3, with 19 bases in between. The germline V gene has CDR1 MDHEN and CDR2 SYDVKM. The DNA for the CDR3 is TGTGCCAGCAGTTTAGGCGCGGCGGGCTGGGGGGACTATGGCTACACCTTC. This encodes CASSLGAAGWGDYGYTF.

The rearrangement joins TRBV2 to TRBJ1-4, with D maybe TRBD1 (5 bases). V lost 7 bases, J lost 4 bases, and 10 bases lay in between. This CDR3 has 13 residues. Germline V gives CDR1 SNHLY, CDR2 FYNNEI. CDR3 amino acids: CASKGLNNEKLFF. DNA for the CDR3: TGTGCCAGCAAGGGGCTTAATAATGAAAAACTGTTTTTT.

The chain's CDR3 is CATSLRGGYEQYV. In nucleotides, the CDR3 is TGTGCTACCTCACTGCGGGGGGGTTACGAGCAGTACGTC. The V call is TRBV7-8, the J call TRBJ2-7; 9 positions agree with TRBD2. This CDR3 has 13 residues. Germline V gene sequence: CDR1 SGHVS, CDR2 FQNEAQ.

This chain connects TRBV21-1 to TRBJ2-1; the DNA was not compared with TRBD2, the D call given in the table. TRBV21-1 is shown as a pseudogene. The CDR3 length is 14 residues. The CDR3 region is CANPAEYSYNEQFF. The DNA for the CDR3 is TGTGCCAACCCAGCGGAATACTCCTACAATGAGCAGTTCTTC.

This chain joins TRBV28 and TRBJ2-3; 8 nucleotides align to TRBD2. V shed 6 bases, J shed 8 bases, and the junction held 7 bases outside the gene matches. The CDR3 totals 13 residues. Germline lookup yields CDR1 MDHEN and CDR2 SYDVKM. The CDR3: CASSSRLATTQYF. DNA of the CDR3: TGTGCCAGCAGCTCACGACTAGCGACTACGCAGTATTTT.

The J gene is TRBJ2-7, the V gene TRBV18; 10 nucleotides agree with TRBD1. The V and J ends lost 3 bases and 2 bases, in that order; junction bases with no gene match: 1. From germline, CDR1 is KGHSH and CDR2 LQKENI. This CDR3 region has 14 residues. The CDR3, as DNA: TGTGCCAGCTCACCCGGGACAGGGGCCTACGAGCAGTACTTC. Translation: CASSPGTGAYEQYF.

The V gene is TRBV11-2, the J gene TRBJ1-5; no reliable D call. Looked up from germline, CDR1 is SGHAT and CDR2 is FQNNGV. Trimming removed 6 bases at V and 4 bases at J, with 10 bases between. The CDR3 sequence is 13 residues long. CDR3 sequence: CASSATSNQPQHF. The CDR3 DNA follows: TGTGCCAGCAGTGCAACAAGTAATCAGCCCCAGCATTTT.

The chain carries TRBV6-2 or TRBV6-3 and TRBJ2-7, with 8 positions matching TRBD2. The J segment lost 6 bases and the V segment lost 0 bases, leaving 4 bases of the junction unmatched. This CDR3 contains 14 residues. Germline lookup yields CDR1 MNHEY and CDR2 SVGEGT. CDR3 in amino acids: CASSYSAGVFEQYF. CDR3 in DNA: TGTGCCAGCAGTTACTCAGCGGGAGTCTTCGAGCAGTACTTC.

CDR3 protein: CASSQRGYNSPLHF. CDR3 nucleotides: TGTGCCAGCAGCCAAAGGGGTTATAATTCACCCCTCCACTTT. The V call is TRBV3-1 (or the pseudogene TRBV3-2), the J call TRBJ1-6; a weak D match, TRBD1 (5 bases). The V end was cut by 2 bases, the J end by 4 bases, with 6 bases between. The length of the CDR3 is 14 residues. CDR1 is LGHDT and CDR2 is YNNKEL in the germline V gene (reference sequence).

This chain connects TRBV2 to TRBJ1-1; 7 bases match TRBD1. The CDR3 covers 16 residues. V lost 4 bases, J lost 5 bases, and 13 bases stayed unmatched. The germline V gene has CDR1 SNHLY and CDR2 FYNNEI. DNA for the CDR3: TGTGCCAGCAGTGTCCCAACAGGGGTAATGAGGACTGAAGCTTTCTTT. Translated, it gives CASSVPTGVMRTEAFF.

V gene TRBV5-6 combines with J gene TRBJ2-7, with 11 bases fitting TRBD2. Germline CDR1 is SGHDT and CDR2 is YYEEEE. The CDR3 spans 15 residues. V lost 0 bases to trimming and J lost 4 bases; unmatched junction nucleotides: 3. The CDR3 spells CASSLGSGGAYEQYV. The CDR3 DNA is TGTGCCAGCAGCTTGGGTAGCGGGGGGGCATACGAGCAGTACGTC.

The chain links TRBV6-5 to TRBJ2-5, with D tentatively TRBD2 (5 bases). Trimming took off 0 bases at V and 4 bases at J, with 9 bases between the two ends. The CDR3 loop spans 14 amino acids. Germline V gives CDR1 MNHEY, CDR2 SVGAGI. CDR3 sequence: CASSYSPGVETQYF. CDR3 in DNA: TGTGCCAGCAGTTACTCGCCCGGGGTAGAGACCCAGTACTTC.